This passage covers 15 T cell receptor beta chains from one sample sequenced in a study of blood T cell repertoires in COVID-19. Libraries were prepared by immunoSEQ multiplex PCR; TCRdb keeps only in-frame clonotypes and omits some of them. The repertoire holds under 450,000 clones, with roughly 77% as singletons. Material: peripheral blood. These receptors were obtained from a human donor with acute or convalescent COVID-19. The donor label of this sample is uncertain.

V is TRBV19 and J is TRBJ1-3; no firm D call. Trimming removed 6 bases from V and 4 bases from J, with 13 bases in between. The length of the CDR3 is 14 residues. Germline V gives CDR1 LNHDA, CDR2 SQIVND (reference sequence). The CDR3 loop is CASRGGEAGNTIYF. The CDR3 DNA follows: TGTGCCAGTAGGGGCGGGGAAGCAGGAAACACCATATATTTT.

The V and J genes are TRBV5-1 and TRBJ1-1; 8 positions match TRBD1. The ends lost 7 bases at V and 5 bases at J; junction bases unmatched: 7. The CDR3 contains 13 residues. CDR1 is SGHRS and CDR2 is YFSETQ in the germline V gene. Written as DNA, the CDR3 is TGCGCCAGCTCCAGACAGGGGAGTACTGAAGCTTTCTTT. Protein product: CASSRQGSTEAFF.

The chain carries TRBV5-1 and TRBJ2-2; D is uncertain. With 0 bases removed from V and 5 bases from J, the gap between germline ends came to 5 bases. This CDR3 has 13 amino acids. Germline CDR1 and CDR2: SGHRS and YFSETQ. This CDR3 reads CASSLVPTGELFF. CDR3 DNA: TGCGCCAGCAGCTTGGTCCCTACCGGGGAGCTGTTTTTT.

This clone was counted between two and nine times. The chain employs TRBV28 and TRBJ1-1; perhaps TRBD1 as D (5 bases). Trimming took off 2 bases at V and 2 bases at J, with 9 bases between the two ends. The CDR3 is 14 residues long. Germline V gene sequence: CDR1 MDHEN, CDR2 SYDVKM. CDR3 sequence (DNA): TGTGCCAGCAGTTTAACAGGACTAAACACTGAAGCTTTCTTT. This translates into CASSLTGLNTEAFF.

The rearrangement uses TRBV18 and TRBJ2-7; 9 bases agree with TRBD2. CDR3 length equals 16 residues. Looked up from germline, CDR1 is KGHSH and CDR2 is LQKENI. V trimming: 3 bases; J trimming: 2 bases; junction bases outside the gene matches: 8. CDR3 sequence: CASSPSSGRTTYEQYF. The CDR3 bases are TGTGCCAGCTCACCTTCCAGCGGGAGGACAACCTACGAGCAGTACTTC.

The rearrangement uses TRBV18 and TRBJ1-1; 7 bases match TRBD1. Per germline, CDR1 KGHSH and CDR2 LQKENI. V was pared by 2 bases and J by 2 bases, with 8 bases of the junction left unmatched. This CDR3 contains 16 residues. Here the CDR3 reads CASSPSPSGGNTEAFF. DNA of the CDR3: TGTGCCAGCTCACCAAGCCCATCAGGGGGTAACACTGAAGCTTTCTTT.

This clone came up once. CDR3: CASSLDPESSYNSPLHF. CDR3 nucleotides: TGCGCCAGCAGCTTGGACCCGGAGAGCTCCTATAATTCACCCCTCCACTTT. The chain is built from TRBV5-1 and TRBJ1-6; D ambiguous. Germline assignment: CDR1 SGHRS and CDR2 YFSETQ. The length of the CDR3 is 17 residues. V gave up 0 bases and J gave up 0 bases, with 10 bases separating them.

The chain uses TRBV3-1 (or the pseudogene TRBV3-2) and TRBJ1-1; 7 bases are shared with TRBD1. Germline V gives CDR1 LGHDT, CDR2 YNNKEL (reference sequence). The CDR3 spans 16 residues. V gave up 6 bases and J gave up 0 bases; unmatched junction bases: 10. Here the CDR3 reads CASRRGDRLMNTEAFF. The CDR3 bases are TGTGCCAGCAGAAGGGGGGACAGACTCATGAACACTGAAGCTTTCTTT.

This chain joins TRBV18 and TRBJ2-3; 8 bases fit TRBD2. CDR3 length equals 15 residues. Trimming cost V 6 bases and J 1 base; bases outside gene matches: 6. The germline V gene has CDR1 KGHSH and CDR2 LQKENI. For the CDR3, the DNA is TGTGCCAGCTCCGGGGGACTAGTTGGCACAGATACGCAGTATTTT. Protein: CASSGGLVGTDTQYF.

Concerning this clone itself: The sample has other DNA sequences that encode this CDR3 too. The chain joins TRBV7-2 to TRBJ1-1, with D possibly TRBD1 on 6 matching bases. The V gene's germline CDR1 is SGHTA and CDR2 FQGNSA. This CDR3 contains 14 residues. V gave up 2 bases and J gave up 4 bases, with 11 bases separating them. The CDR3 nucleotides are TGTGCCAGCAGCTTAAAACAGGGTCGCACTGAAGCTTTCTTT. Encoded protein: CASSLKQGRTEAFF.

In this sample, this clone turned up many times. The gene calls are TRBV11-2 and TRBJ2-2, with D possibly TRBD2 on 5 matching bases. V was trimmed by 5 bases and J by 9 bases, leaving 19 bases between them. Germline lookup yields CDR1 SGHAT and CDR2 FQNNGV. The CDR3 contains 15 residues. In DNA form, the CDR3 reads TGTGCCAGCAGCGGAGGACGGGGATGGGTCCGGGAGCTGTTTTTT. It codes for CASSGGRGWVRELFF. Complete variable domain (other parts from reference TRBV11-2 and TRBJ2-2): EAGVAQSPRYKIIEKRQSVAFWCNPISGHATLYWYQQILGQGPKLLIQFQNNGVVDDSQLPKDRFSAERLKGVDSTLKIQPAKLEDSAVYLCASSGGRGWVRELFFGEGSRLTVL.

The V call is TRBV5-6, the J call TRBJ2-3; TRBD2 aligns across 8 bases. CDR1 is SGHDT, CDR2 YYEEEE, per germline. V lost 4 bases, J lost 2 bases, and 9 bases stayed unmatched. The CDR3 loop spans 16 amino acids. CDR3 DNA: TGTGCCAGCAGCCTCCTACTAGCGGCTTTCACAGATACGCAGTATTTT. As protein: CASSLLLAAFTDTQYF.

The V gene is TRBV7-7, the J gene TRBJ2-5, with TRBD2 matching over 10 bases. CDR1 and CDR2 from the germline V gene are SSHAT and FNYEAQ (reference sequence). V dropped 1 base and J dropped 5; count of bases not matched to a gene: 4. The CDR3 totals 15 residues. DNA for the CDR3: TGTGCCAGCAGCTTAGTGGGGACTAGCGACGAGACCCAGTACTTC. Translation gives CASSLVGTSDETQYF.

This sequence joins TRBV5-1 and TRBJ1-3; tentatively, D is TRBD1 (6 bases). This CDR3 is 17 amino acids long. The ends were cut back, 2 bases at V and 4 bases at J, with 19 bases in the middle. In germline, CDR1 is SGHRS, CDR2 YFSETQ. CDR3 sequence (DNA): TGCGCCAGCAGCTTCCATTACTCAGGGGTGGACGGAAACACCATATATTTT. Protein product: CASSFHYSGVDGNTIYF.

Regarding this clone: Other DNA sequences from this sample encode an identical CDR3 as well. The CDR3 region is CASSQDRLAGEETQYF. CDR3 sequence (DNA): TGTGCCAGCAGCCAAGATCGTCTAGCGGGGGAAGAGACCCAGTACTTC. The chain has TRBV3-1 (or the pseudogene TRBV3-2) and TRBJ2-5, with 10 bases that match TRBD2. The J segment lost 3 bases and the V segment lost 0 bases, leaving 4 bases of the junction unmatched. The CDR3 runs 16 residues. Germline CDR1 reads LGHDT; CDR2 reads YNNKEL (reference sequence).